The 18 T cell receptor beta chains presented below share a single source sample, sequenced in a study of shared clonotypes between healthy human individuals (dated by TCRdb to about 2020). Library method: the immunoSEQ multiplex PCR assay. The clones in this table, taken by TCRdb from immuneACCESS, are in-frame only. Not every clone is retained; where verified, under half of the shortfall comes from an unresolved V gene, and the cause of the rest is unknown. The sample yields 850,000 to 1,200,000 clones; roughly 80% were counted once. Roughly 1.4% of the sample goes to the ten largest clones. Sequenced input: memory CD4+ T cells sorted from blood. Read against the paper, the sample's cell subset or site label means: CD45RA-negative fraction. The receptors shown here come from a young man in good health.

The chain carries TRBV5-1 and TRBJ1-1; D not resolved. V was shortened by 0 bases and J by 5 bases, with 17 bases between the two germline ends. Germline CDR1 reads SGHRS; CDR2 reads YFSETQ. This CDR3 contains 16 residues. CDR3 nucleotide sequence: TGCGCCAGCAGCTTGGTACTCACCCCCAAGGGAACTGAAGCTTTCTTT. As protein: CASSLVLTPKGTEAFF.

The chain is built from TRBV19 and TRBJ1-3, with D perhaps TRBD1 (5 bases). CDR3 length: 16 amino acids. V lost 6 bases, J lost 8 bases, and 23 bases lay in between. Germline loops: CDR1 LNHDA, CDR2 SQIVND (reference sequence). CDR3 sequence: CASSPRIVRGEDTIYF. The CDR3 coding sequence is TGTGCCAGTAGCCCCCGGATTGTTCGGGGGGAAGACACCATATATTTT. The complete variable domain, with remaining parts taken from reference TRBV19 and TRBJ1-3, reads DGGITQSPKYLFRKEGQNVTLSCEQNLNHDAMYWYRQDPGQGLRLIYYSQIVNDFQKGDIAEGYSVSREKKESFPLTVTSAQKNPTAFYLCASSPRIVRGEDTIYFGEGSWLTVV.

The CDR3 is CASSEGGGRETQYF. As DNA, the CDR3 is TGTGCCAGCAGTGAAGGGGGGGGGAGAGAGACCCAGTACTTC. The gene calls are TRBV6-1 and TRBJ2-5; TRBD2 matches 7 bases. V lost 1 base to trimming and J lost 4 bases; unmatched junction nucleotides: 3. The germline V gene has CDR1 MNHNS and CDR2 SASEGT. The CDR3 sequence is 14 residues long.

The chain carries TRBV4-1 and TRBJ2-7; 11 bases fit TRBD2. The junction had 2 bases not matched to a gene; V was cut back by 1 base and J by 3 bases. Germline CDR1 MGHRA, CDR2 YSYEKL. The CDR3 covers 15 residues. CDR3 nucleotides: TGCGCCAGCAGCCAAGGACTAGCGGGATACTACGAGCAGTACTTC. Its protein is CASSQGLAGYYEQYF.

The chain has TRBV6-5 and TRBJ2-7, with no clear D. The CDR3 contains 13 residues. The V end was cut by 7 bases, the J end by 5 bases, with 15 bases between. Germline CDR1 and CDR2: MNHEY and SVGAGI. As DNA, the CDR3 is TGTGCCAGCACCAGAACCGGTAGTCACGAGCAGTACTTC. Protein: CASTRTGSHEQYF.

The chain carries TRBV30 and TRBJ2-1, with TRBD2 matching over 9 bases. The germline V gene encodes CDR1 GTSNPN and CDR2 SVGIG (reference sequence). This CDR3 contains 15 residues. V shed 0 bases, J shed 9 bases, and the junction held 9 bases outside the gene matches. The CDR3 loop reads CAWSVRHSGGGEQFF. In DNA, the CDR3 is TGTGCCTGGAGTGTACGGCATAGCGGGGGTGGTGAGCAGTTCTTC.

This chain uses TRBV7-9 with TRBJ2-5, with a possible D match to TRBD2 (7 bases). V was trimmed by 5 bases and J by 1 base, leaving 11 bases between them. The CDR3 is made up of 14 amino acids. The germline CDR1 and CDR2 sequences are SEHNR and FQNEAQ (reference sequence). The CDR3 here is CASSRGGLQETQYF. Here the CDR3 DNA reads TGTGCCAGCAGCAGGGGGGGACTCCAAGAGACCCAGTACTTC.

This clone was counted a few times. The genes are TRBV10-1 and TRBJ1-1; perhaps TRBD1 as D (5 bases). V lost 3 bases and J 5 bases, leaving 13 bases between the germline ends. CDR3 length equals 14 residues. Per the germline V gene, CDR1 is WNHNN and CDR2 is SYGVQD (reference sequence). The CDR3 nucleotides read TGCGCCAGCAGTGACTCGGCGGGGGATACTGAAGCTTTCTTT. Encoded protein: CASSDSAGDTEAFF.

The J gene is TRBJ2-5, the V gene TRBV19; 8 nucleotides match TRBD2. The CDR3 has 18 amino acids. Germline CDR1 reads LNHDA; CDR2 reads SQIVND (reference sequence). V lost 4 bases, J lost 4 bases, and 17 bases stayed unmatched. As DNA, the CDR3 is TGTGCCAGTAGTAAGGTCGGGACAAGCGGGAGAGGGGTAGAGACCCAGTACTTC. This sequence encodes CASSKVGTSGRGVETQYF.

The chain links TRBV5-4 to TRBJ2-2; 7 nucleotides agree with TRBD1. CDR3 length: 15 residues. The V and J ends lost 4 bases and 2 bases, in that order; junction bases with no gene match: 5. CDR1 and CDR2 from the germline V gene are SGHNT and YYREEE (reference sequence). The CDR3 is CASSPRTGNTGELFF. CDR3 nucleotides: TGTGCCAGCAGCCCGAGGACAGGAAACACCGGGGAGCTGTTTTTT.

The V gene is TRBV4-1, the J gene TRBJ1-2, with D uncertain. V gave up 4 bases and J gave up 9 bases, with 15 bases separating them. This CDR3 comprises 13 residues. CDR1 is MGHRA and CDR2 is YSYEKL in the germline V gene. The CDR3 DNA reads TGCGCCAGCAGCCTAGAGGTCTTTAGGAGCTACACCTTC. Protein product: CASSLEVFRSYTF.

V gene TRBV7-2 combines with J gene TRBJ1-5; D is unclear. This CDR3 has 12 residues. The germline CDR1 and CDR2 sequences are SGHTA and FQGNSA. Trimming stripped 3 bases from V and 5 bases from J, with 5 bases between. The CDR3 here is CASSLDHQPQHF. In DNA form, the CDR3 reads TGTGCCAGCAGCTTGGATCATCAGCCCCAGCATTTT.

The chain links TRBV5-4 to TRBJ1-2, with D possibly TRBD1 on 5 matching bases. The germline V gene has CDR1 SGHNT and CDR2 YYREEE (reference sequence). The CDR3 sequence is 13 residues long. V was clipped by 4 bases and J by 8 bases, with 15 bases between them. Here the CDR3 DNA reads TGTGCCAGCAGCCCACAGAGGCGGGGCGGCTACACCTTC. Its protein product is CASSPQRRGGYTF.

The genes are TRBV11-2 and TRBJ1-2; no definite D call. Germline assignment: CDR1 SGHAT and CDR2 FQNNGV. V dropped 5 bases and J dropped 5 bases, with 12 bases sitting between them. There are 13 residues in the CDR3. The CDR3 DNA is TGTGCCAGCAGCCACGGACTGAAATATGGCTACACCTTC. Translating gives CASSHGLKYGYTF.

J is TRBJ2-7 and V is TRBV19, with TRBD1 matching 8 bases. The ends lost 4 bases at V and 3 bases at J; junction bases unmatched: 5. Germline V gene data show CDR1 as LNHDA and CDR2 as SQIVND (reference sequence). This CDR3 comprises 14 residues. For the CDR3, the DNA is TGTGCCAGTAGTACTCAGGGGGCCGACTACGAGCAGTACTTC. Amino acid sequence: CASSTQGADYEQYF.

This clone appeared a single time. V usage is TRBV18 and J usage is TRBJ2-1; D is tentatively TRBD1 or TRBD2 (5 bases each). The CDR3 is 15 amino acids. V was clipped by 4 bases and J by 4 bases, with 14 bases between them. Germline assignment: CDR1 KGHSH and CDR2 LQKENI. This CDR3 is CASSQGTGPYNEQFF. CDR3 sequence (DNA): TGTGCCAGCTCACAGGGTACGGGGCCATACAATGAGCAGTTCTTC.

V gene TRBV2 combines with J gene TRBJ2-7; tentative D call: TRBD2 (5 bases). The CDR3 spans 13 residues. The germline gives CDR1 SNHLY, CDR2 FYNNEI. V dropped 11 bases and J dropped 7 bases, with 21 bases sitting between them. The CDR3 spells CAGGNSITGEQYF. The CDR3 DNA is TGTGCCGGAGGAAATTCAATAACTGGGGAGCAGTACTTC.

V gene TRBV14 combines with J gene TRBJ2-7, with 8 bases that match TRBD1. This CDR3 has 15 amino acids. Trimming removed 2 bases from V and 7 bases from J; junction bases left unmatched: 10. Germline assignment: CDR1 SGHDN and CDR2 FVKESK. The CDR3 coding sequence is TGTGCCAGCAGCCAACCCGGGACAGGTGGCAGGGAGCAGTACTTC. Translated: CASSQPGTGGREQYF.